The rows below give T cell receptor beta chains drawn from one sample of a study of shared clonotypes between healthy human individuals. Sequencing used immunoSEQ multiplex PCR; TCRdb keeps in-frame clones, though not all of them. The table includes about 1.5 million clones, around 98% detected once. The sample consisted of naive CD4+ T cells sorted from blood. The source of these receptors is a young man in good health. Each CDR3 is given with its conserved first and last residue. Each record gives: D gene, J gene, V gene, CDR3 DNA, CDR3 protein. A D gene is named only where the DNA matches it firmly.

TRBD1,TRBJ2-5,TRBV5-1,TGCGCCAGCAGCCCGGACCCGGGACAGGGGGCGGAGACCCAGTACTTC,CASSPDPGQGAETQYF
.,TRBJ2-1,TRBV2,TGTGCCAGCAGTGAGAGACGCAACAATGAGCAGTTCTTC,CASSERRNNEQFF
.,TRBJ2-1,TRBV7-2,TGTGCCAGCAGCTCAAAGCGGAAGCCCTACAATGAGCAGTTCTTC,CASSSKRKPYNEQFF
.,TRBJ2-5,TRBV11-3,TGTGCCAGCACCCCGTTCTCACTAAGTGGGGAGACCCAGTACTTC,CASTPFSLSGETQYF
.,TRBJ2-7,TRBV7-6,TGTGCCAGCAGCCCAAACGGGGTACAGGGAGCCGAGCAGTACTTC,CASSPNGVQGAEQYF
.,TRBJ1-2,TRBV28,TGTGCCAGCAGTCATTTAGTAGGGACATCTCGGGGAGGCTACACCTTC,CASSHLVGTSRGGYTF
.,TRBJ2-3,TRBV13,TGTGCCAGCAGCTTGGGCAGGGGAACAGATACGCAGTATTTT,CASSLGRGTDTQYF
.,TRBJ2-3,TRBV28,TGTGCCAGCAGTTTGCGGGACATCACAGATACGCAGTATTTT,CASSLRDITDTQYF
.,TRBJ1-5,TRBV7-2,TGTGCCAGCAGCTTAGTTGGGAGCCAGGGACAGCCCCAGCATTTT,CASSLVGSQGQPQHF
.,TRBJ1-3,TRBV7-9,TGTGCCAGCAGCTTAAGCGGGGGGGACTCTGGAAACACCATATATTTT,CASSLSGGDSGNTIYF
.,TRBJ1-4,TRBV5-1,TGCGCCAGCAGCTTCGAGGACGCGGTGGGAAAACTGTTTTTT,CASSFEDAVGKLFF
TRBD1,TRBJ1-3,TRBV2,TGTGCCAGCAGGACAGGGGGCTCTGGAAACACCATATATTTT,CASRTGGSGNTIYF
.,TRBJ2-1,TRBV28,TGTGCCAGCACCCCGACTGAATACAATGAGCAGTTCTTC,CASTPTEYNEQFF
.,TRBJ2-7,TRBV5-6,TGTGCCAGCAGCGGAAAAAGGGAGCAGTACTTC,CASSGKREQYF
.,TRBJ2-3,TRBV27,TGTGCCAGCAGTTTAGTTAGTGGTGGTCATACGCAGTATTTT,CASSLVSGGHTQYF
.,TRBJ2-6,TRBV6-1,TGTGCCAGCAGTGAGGGGAACTCTGGGGCCAACGTCCTGACTTTC,CASSEGNSGANVLTF
TRBD1,TRBJ1-1,TRBV29-1,TGCAGCACAAGACAGGGTCCGAACACTGAAGCTTTCTTT,CSTRQGPNTEAFF
.,TRBJ1-5,TRBV6-1,TGTGCCAGCAGTGAAGCGCTTCACAGGGTTGTCAATCAGCCCCAGCATTTT,CASSEALHRVVNQPQHF
TRBD1,TRBJ2-1,TRBV11-2,TGTGCCAGCAGCAGGGACAGGGGTTACAATGAGCAGTTCTTC,CASSRDRGYNEQFF
.,TRBJ2-2,TRBV4-2,TGTGCCAGCAGGGAACAGGCGACAGTGAACACCGGGGAGCTGTTTTTT,CASREQATVNTGELFF
TRBD2,TRBJ2-3,TRBV6-6,TGTGCCAGCCGGAAACCTAGCGGGACTAGCACAGATACGCAGTATTTT,CASRKPSGTSTDTQYF
.,TRBJ2-1,TRBV7-2,TGTGCCAGCAGCTTAGCTATGTCTCCAAATGAGCAGTTCTTC,CASSLAMSPNEQFF
.,TRBJ1-1,TRBV7-9,TGTGCCAGCAGCTTAGAGGGGCCATCTGAAGCTTTCTTT,CASSLEGPSEAFF
.,TRBJ2-1,TRBV25-1,TGTGCCAGCAGTGCCTTCAATGAGCAGTTCTTC,CASSAFNEQFF
.,TRBJ1-1,TRBV6-5,TGTGCCAGCAGTTCGAGGGGGAACACTGAAGCTTTCTTT,CASSSRGNTEAFF
.,TRBJ2-3,TRBV29-1,TGCAGCGTTGAATGGAGCGGAGTGGGGACAGATACGCAGTATTTT,CSVEWSGVGTDTQYF
.,TRBJ2-7,TRBV19,TGTGCCAGTAGTCCTCTCGAGGCCCCCTACGAGCAGTACTTC,CASSPLEAPYEQYF